The 5 T cell receptor beta chains below all came from one sample that was sequenced in a study of T cells in Graves' hyperthyroidism and ophthalmopathy. TCR beta CDR3 regions were amplified from RNA transcripts. TCR CDR3 regions were first amplified by RT-PCR with HTBI primers. TCRdb reprocessed the multiplex PCR reads via MiXCR and lists one record per CDR3 protein. Of roughly 110,000 distinct CDR3 sequences listed, about a sixth are singletons. Material: blood. The receptors here all came from a woman aged 45-65 years with Graves' hyperthyroidism.

The V gene is TRBV5-1, the J gene TRBJ2-1; 10 nucleotides align to TRBD2. The CDR3 consists of 16 residues. Germline V gives CDR1 SGHRS, CDR2 YFSETQ. Losses at the gene ends were 0 bases for V and 7 bases for J; bases not matched to a gene: 7. The CDR3 spells CASSLGSASGSNEQFF. The CDR3 bases are TGCGCCAGCAGCTTGGGGAGCGCTAGCGGGAGTAATGAGCAGTTCTTC.

This clonotype was recorded at least ten times. The chain couples TRBV7-8 to TRBJ2-3; D not resolved. Trimming stripped 2 bases from V and 2 bases from J, with 14 bases between. The CDR3 sequence is 16 residues long. Germline CDR1 and CDR2: SGHVS and FQNEAQ. CDR3: CASSLQHNFHTDTQYF. The CDR3 DNA sequence: TGTGCCAGCAGCTTACAGCACAATTTTCACACAGATACGCAGTATTTT.

This clonotype has at least ten counts. The gene calls are TRBV10-3 and TRBJ2-7, with TRBD2 matching 8 bases. There are 14 residues in the CDR3. Trimming at V came to 6 bases and at J to 4 bases, leaving 8 bases not matched to a gene. Germline-derived CDR1 and CDR2 are ENHRY and SYGVKD. The CDR3 nucleotides are TGTGCCATCAGAAGCGGGAGTCCCATTTACGAGCAGTACTTC. Amino acid sequence: CAIRSGSPIYEQYF.

Ten or more counts support this clonotype. V usage is TRBV5-8 and J usage is TRBJ1-5, with 9 bases lining up with TRBD1. CDR3 length: 17 amino acids. V shed 4 bases, J shed 3 bases, and the junction held 11 bases outside the gene matches. The germline gives CDR1 SGHTS, CDR2 YDEGEE. The CDR3: CASSPGPGQGNNQPQHF. Written as DNA, the CDR3 is TGTGCCAGCAGCCCGGGGCCGGGACAGGGAAACAATCAGCCCCAGCATTTT.

This clonotype came up many times. The chain recombines TRBV5-4 with TRBJ2-3, with a tentative D call TRBD1 (5 bases). In germline, CDR1 is SGHNT, CDR2 YYREEE (reference sequence). The CDR3 totals 15 residues. Trimming pared 0 bases from V and 3 bases from J, leaving 11 bases between. The CDR3 DNA sequence: TGTGCCAGCAGCTTGGACCCCAGACAGACAGATACGCAGTATTTT. It translates to CASSLDPRQTDTQYF.